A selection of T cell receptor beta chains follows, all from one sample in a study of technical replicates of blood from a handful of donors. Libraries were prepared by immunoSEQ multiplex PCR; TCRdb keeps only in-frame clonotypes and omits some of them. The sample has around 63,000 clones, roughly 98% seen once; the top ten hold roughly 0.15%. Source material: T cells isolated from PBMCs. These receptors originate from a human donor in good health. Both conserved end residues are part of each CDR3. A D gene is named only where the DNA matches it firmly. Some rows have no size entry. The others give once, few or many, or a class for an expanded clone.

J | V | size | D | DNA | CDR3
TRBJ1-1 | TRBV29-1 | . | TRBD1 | TGCAGCGCACTGACAGGGATGAACACTGAAGCTTTCTTT | CSALTGMNTEAFF
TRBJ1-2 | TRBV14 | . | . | TGTGCCAGCTCGATCCAGGGGAGTAGTATCGGCTACACCTTC | CASSIQGSSIGYTF
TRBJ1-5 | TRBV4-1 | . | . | TGCGCCAGCAGCCAAGAGGGGCGTGTGGGCAATCAGCCCCAGCATTTT | CASSQEGRVGNQPQHF
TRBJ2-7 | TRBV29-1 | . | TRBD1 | TGCAGCGTTCGGACAGGTGGTGATTACGAGCAGTACTTC | CSVRTGGDYEQYF
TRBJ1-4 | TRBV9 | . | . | TGTGCCAGCAGCGTAGGGGCATGGACTGCGGGGTCTAATGAAAAACTGTTTTTT | CASSVGAWTAGSNEKLFF
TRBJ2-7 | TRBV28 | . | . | TGTGCCAGCAGTCCCGGGACTGGTCCCTACGAGCAGTACTTC | CASSPGTGPYEQYF
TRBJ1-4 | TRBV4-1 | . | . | TGCGCCAGCAGCCCGGCGGGGGGGCAGGGCGGTGGGACTAATGAAAAACTGTTTTTT | CASSPAGGQGGGTNEKLFF
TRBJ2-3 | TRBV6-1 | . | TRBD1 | TGTGCCAGCCGGAGACAGGGGGCTGGGACAGATACGCAGTATTTT | CASRRQGAGTDTQYF
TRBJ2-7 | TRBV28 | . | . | TGTGCCAGCACCCGGGGAGGGGGAACCTACGAGCAGTACTTC | CASTRGGGTYEQYF
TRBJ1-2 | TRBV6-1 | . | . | TGTGCCAGCAGTGAATTCTCAGGGTTTGGCTACACCTTC | CASSEFSGFGYTF
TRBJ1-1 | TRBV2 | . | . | TGTGCCAGCAGTGATGCCGCGATCGGTGACACTCACCGTTTTGACACTGAAGCTTTCTTT | CASSDAAIGDTHRFDTEAFF
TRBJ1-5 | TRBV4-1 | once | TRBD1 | TGCGCCAGCAGACCGGGACAGGGGAAAAATCAGCCCCAGCATTTT | CASRPGQGKNQPQHF
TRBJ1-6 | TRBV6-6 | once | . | TGTGCCACCAGGGAGGATTTCAATTCACCCCTCCACTTT | CATREDFNSPLHF
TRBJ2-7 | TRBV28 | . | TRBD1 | TGTGCCAGCAGTCTGCCGGGACAGGGGATTTTCGAGCAGTACTTC | CASSLPGQGIFEQYF
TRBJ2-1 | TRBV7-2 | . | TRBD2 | TGTGCCAGCAGCTTAGCCCCTGTAGCGGGAGGGCGCTGGGTCAACTACAATGAGCAGTTCTTC | CASSLAPVAGGRWVNYNEQFF
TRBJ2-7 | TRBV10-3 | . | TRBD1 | TGTGCCATCAGTGATGCCCGACAGGGGGGGACCTACGAGCAGTACTTC | CAISDARQGGTYEQYF
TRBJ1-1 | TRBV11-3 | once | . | TGTGCCAGCAGCGTCCCAGGGGAGACGGGCACTGAAGCTTTCTTT | CASSVPGETGTEAFF
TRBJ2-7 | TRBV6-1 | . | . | TGTGCCAGCAGTGAAGCCCTAGTAGGGGAAATATACGAGCAGTACTTC | CASSEALVGEIYEQYF
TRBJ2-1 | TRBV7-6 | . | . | TGTGCCAGCAGCTTAGGTCTCTACAATGAGCAGTTCTTC | CASSLGLYNEQFF
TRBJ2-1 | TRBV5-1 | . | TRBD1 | TGCGCCAGCAGCCCGGGACAGGACTACAATGAGCAGTTCTTC | CASSPGQDYNEQFF
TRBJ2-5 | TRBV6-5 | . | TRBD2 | TGTGCCAGCAGGAGCGGGAGGATGGAGACCCAGTACTTC | CASRSGRMETQYF
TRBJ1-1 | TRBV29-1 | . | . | TGCAGCGGCTTTGTCAGGTGGGGCCAGATGAACACTGAAGCTTTCTTT | CSGFVRWGQMNTEAFF
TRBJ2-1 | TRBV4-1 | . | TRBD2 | TGCGCCAGCAGCCAAGATCGACTAGCCCCCAATGAGCAGTTCTTC | CASSQDRLAPNEQFF
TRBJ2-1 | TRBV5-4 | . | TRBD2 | TGTGCCAGCAGCTTGAAAGCGGGGATAGACAATGAGCAGTTCTTC | CASSLKAGIDNEQFF
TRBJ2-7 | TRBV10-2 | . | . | TGCGCCAGCAGGACACCCAAAGGGGCCTACGAGCAGTACTTC | CASRTPKGAYEQYF
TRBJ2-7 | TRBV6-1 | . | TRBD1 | TGTGCCAGCGAATGGGACAGCAACTACGAGCAGTACTTC | CASEWDSNYEQYF
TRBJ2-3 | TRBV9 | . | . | TGTGCCAGCACGGCGGGTGGCACAGATACGCAGTATTTT | CASTAGGTDTQYF
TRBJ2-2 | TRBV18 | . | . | TGTGCCAGCTCACCACCGACGACATTAGGAGGGAACACCGGGGAGCTGTTTTTT | CASSPPTTLGGNTGELFF
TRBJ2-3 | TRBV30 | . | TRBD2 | TGTGCCTGGAGCGGGGGGGCCCCGGATACGCAGTATTTT | CAWSGGAPDTQYF
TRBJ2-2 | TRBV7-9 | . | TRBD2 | TGTGCCAGCAACCCCCGGACTAGCGGGAGTGAAAACACCGGGGAGCTGTTTTTT | CASNPRTSGSENTGELFF
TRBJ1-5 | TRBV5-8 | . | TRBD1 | TGTGCCAGCAGCCCTGAGGGACAGGGAAATCAGCCCCAGCATTTT | CASSPEGQGNQPQHF